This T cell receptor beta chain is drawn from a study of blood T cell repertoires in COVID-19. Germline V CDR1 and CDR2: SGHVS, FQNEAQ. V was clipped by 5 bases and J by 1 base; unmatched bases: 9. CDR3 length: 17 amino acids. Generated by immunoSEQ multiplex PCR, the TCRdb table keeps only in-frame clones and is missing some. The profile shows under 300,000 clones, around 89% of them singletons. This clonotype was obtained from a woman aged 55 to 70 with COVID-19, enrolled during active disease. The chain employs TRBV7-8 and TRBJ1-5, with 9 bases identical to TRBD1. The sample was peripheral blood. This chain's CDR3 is CASSRLLGQGSNQPQHF. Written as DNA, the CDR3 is TGTGCCAGCAGCCGACTCTTGGGACAGGGAAGCAATCAGCCCCAGCATTTT.